These 14 T cell receptor beta chains came from one sample sequenced in a study of blood T cells in healthy people across ages. Using a J-beta primer mix together with a sample-barcoded 5' primer, a second PCR was run for roughly 6 to 12 cycles. TCRdb processed the 5' RACE reads anew with MiXCR; each CDR3 protein has one entry. In the table there are approximately 900,000 distinct CDR3 sequences, under 50% of which are singletons. The specimen sequenced was blood. These receptors were taken from a man aged 25 to 45 in good health.

This clonotype was detected ten times or more. The chain carries TRBV7-2 and TRBJ2-1; 11 nucleotides line up with TRBD2. The CDR3 runs 14 residues. The V segment lost 5 bases and the J segment 8 bases; nucleotides outside the gene matches: 5. Germline CDR1 and CDR2: SGHTA and FQGNSA. The CDR3 nucleotides are TGTGCCAGCAGCCGAGGACTAGCGGGCGATGAGCAGTTCTTC. Translation gives CASSRGLAGDEQFF.

The chain couples TRBV4-3 to TRBJ2-7, with TRBD2 matching over 7 bases. The CDR3 runs 14 residues. Trimming cost V 3 bases and J 3 bases; bases outside gene matches: 5. Germline V gene data show CDR1 as LGHNA and CDR2 as YSLEER. The DNA of the CDR3 is TGCGCCAGCAGCCACCGACTAGCCGACTACGAGCAGTACTTC. Its translation is CASSHRLADYEQYF.

The chain links TRBV9 to TRBJ2-3; tentative D call: TRBD2 (5 bases). Germline V lookup: CDR1 SGDLS, CDR2 YYNGEE. V lost 0 bases and J 11 bases, leaving 19 bases between the germline ends. The CDR3 sequence is 15 residues long. CDR3 protein: CASSVEDLPSGKQYF. The CDR3 DNA reads as TGTGCCAGCAGCGTAGAAGACTTACCCTCCGGGAAGCAGTATTTT.

There are a few counts of this clonotype. The J gene is TRBJ2-2, the V gene TRBV20-1; unclear D gene. V lost 5 bases and J 0 bases, leaving 7 bases between the germline ends. This CDR3 spans 13 amino acids. The germline CDR1 and CDR2 sequences are DFQATT and SNEGSKA (reference sequence). This CDR3 is CSARKSNTGELFF. The CDR3 region has the DNA TGCAGTGCTCGAAAATCGAACACCGGGGAGCTGTTTTTT.

J is TRBJ1-6 and V is TRBV6-7, with D maybe TRBD1 (6 bases). TRBV6-7 has ORF status, its function being uncertain. The CDR3 sequence is 17 residues long. V lost 4 bases and J lost 7, with 20 bases in between. CDR3 sequence (DNA): TGTGCCAGCAGTTGCCCCCCACAGGGACCTGTGAATTCACCCCTCCACTTT. Translated: CASSCPPQGPVNSPLHF.

Regarding this clonotype: Given a much more abundant clone one base away, this may be a read error. V and J are TRBV6-2 or TRBV6-3 and TRBJ2-1, with D tentatively TRBD1 (6 bases). Near its end, the DNA agrees better with TRBJ2-7, so the J call may be wrong. This CDR3 comprises 15 residues. CDR1 is MNHEY, CDR2 SVGEGT, per germline. Here the CDR3 reads CASAQGDRIYNEQYF. DNA for the CDR3: TGTGCCAGCGCACAGGGAGATAGAATTTACAATGAGCAGTACTTC.

The chain is built from TRBV5-1 and TRBJ2-7; the match to TRBD1 covers 9 bases. After removal of 6 bases from V and 4 bases from J, the junction contained 11 bases not matched to a gene. This CDR3 has 15 amino acids. The germline V gene encodes CDR1 SGHRS and CDR2 YFSETQ. As DNA, the CDR3 is TGCGCCAGCAACCTCGGGACAGGGATAATGTACGAGCAGTACTTC. Its translation: CASNLGTGIMYEQYF. Drawing the rest from reference TRBV5-1 and TRBJ2-7, the complete variable domain is KAGVTQTPRYLIKTRGQQVTLSCSPISGHRSVSWYQQTPGQGLQFLFEYFSETQRNKGNFPGRFSGRQFSNSRSEMNVSTLELGDSALYLCASNLGTGIMYEQYFGPGTRLTVT.

J is TRBJ2-3 and V is TRBV15, with 10 bases fitting TRBD2. Trimming removed 6 bases from V and 7 bases from J; junction bases left unmatched: 4. The CDR3 consists of 13 residues. The germline V gene encodes CDR1 LNHNV and CDR2 YYDKDF (reference sequence). The CDR3 reads CATSSGGMHTQYF. Written as DNA, the CDR3 is TGTGCCACCAGTAGCGGGGGGATGCATACGCAGTATTTT.

The V call is TRBV30, the J call TRBJ2-7; the D gene is possibly TRBD2 (6 bases). In germline, CDR1 is GTSNPN, CDR2 SVGIG (reference sequence). V lost 0 bases, J lost 1 base, and 13 bases lay in between. The CDR3 loop spans 15 amino acids. The CDR3 sequence: CAWSVVGTGSYEQYF. In DNA form, the CDR3 reads TGTGCCTGGAGTGTCGTAGGGACTGGGTCCTACGAGCAGTACTTC.

The chain combines TRBV7-2 with TRBJ1-2, with a possible D match to TRBD1 (6 bases). This CDR3 is 15 amino acids long. The V end was cut by 5 bases, the J end by 0 bases, with 13 bases between. Germline V gives CDR1 SGHTA, CDR2 FQGNSA. The CDR3 bases are TGTGCCAGCAGCCCCTACAGGGACTCTAACTATGGCTACACCTTC. Translation gives CASSPYRDSNYGYTF.

The chain links TRBV2 to TRBJ1-2, with 7 bases matching TRBD1. The junction had 6 bases not matched to a gene; V was cut back by 1 base and J by 4 bases. Germline CDR1 and CDR2: SNHLY and FYNNEI. This CDR3 is built from 15 residues. CDR3 sequence: CASSEGNRGPYGYTF. CDR3 DNA sequence: TGTGCCAGCAGTGAAGGGAACAGGGGCCCCTATGGCTACACCTTC.

The genes are TRBV6-5 and TRBJ2-5; D possibly corresponds to TRBD1 (6 bases). The better agreement between TRBJ2-7 and the DNA end casts doubt on the J call. This CDR3 is built from 11 residues. CDR1 and CDR2 (germline): MNHEY, SVGAGI. CDR3 nucleotide sequence: TGTGCCAGCAGAACAGGGCGCGAGCAGTACTTC. It yields the protein CASRTGREQYF.

The chain employs TRBV20-1 and TRBJ2-3; 12 bases are a match to TRBD2. The CDR3 contains 15 residues. V lost 4 bases to trimming and J lost 4 bases; unmatched junction nucleotides: 6. Germline assignment: CDR1 DFQATT and CDR2 SNEGSKA (reference sequence). In DNA, the CDR3 is TGCAGTGCTAACCTAGCGGGAGGGAGGCCAGATACGCAGTATTTT. It translates to CSANLAGGRPDTQYF.

The gene calls are TRBV28 and TRBJ1-4; D is unresolved. The germline CDR1 and CDR2 sequences are MDHEN and SYDVKM. Trimming pared 3 bases from V and 0 bases from J, leaving 14 bases between. The CDR3 consists of 17 residues. CDR3 in amino acids: CASSFRPYGSTNEKLFF. CDR3 DNA sequence: TGTGCCAGCAGTTTTAGGCCCTACGGTTCAACTAATGAAAAACTGTTTTTT.